This TCR beta chain derives from a study of human T cells and chemical hapten exposure. Indicated time point: patch test 3, about 24 weeks after DPC sensitization. Treatment noted: therapeutic diphenylcyclopropenone sensitization with weekly scalp DPC. There are a few counts of this clonotype. Each CDR3 protein gets one entry after TCRdb re-called the RACE reads with MiXCR. The sample includes about 92,000 distinct CDR3 sequences, about 11% of them seen just once. The receptor was isolated from a woman aged 25 to 39 with alopecia areata. Some clones in this sample may be carry-over from other donors' samples. Sequenced material: whole blood, taken in connection with sensitization to the hapten diphenylcyclopropenone (DPC).

CDR3 sequence (DNA): TGTGCCAGTAGAAAGGACAGGGTTGGGGTGAATGAGCAGTTCTTC. Amino acids: CASRKDRVGVNEQFF. V is TRBV19 and J is TRBJ2-1; 8 positions match TRBD1. With 6 bases clipped from V and 7 bases from J, the junction kept 11 bases outside the gene matches. Germline CDR1 is LNHDA and CDR2 is SQIVND (reference sequence). The CDR3 contains 15 residues. The full variable domain, with the rest looked up from reference TRBV19 and TRBJ2-1, is DGGITQSPKYLFRKEGQNVTLSCEQNLNHDAMYWYRQDPGQGLRLIYYSQIVNDFQKGDIAEGYSVSREKKESFPLTVTSAQKNPTAFYLCASRKDRVGVNEQFFGPGTRLTVL.